This record covers a single TCR beta chain. The data derive from a study of blood T cell repertoires in COVID-19. Study context: Researchers got acute and convalescent COVID-19 samples from the United States, Italy and Spain.

In the original analysis: Researchers report that nucleated cell counts were estimated from reference gene primer amplification. Only in-frame clones appear in the TCRdb table, and some are missing; sequencing was by immunoSEQ multiplex PCR. That table is the source of V, J and clone size, and D and trimming were worked out from the DNA. The sample consists of about 300,000 clones, approximately 89% of them appearing once. Germline V gives CDR1 SGHKS, CDR2 YYEKEE (reference sequence). The CDR3 is made up of 15 amino acids. Losses at the gene ends were 0 bases for V and 0 bases for J; bases not matched to a gene: 3.

The rearrangement links TRBV5-5 to TRBJ2-7; 7 bases line up with TRBD1. The source is a woman younger than 45 with COVID-19, enrolled during active disease. The specimen sequenced was peripheral blood. The CDR3 nucleotides read TGTGCCAGCAGCTTGGTCGGGGACAGCTCCTACGAGCAGTACTTC. Translating gives CASSLVGDSSYEQYF.